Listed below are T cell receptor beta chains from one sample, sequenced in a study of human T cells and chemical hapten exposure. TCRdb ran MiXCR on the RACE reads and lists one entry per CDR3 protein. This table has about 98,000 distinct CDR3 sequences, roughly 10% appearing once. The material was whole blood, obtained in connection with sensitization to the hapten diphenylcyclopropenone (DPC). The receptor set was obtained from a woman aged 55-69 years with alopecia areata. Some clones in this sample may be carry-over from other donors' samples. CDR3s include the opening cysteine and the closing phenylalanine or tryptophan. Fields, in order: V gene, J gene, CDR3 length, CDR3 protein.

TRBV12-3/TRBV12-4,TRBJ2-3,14,CASTVGPFTDTQYF
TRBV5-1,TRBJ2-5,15,CASSLAGRAPETQYF
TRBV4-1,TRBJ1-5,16,CASSHPPVDSNQPQHF
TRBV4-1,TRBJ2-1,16,CASSQYTGTGGNEQFF
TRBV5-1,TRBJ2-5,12,CASSEIGETQYF
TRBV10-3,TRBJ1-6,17,CAISESGSVQYNSPLHF
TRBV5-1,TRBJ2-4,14,CASSQQGAWNIQYF
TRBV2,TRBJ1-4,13,CASSRDGNEKLFF
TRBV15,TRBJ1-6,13,CATSRIQGSPLHF
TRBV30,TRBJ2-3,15,CAWSVLAGPTDTQYF
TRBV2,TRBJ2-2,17,CASRPTGLARNTGELFF
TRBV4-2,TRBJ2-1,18,CASSQDLALAGASRGQIF
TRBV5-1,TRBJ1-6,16,CASSRRQGIGDSPLHF
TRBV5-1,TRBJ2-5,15,CASSLYAGQAETQYF
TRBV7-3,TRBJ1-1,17,CASSLLGQGVMNTEAFF
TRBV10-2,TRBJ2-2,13,CASSRGDDGELFF
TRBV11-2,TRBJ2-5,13,CASSFGVMETQYF
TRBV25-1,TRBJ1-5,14,CASRARADVQPQHF
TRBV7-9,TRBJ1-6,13,CASSFTDNSPLHF
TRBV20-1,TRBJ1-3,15,CSAIDPSAAGNTIYF
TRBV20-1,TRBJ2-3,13,CSASQDQRDREYF
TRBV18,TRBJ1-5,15,CASSLQQYSNQPQHF
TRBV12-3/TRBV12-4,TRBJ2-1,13,CASEGGTYNEQFF
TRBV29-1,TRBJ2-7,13,CSAFSGANYEQYF